The rows below give T cell receptor beta chains drawn from one sample of a study of blood T cell repertoires in COVID-19. The method was immunoSEQ multiplex PCR; TCRdb's version includes in-frame clones alone and lacks a portion of them. The sample holds around 160,000 clones, more than 80% seen once. Sequencing input: peripheral blood. The receptor source for this set is a man aged 55 to 70 with acute or convalescent COVID-19. CDR3s include the opening cysteine and the closing phenylalanine or tryptophan. D genes are given only for firm matches. Clone size is not always given. Where it is, it says once, few, many or a class for expanded clones.

d_call: TRBD1
v_call: TRBV18
clone_size: -
j_call: TRBJ1-5
cdr3_nt: TGTGCCAGCTCACCACCCGACAGGGTAGGTCAGCCCCAGCATTTT
cdr3_aa: CASSPPDRVGQPQHF

d_call: -
v_call: TRBV6-1
clone_size: -
j_call: TRBJ1-3
cdr3_nt: TGTGCCAGCAGTGCTTGGACAGATCAAAGGTCTGGAAACACCATATATTTT
cdr3_aa: CASSAWTDQRSGNTIYF

d_call: -
v_call: TRBV6-5
clone_size: -
j_call: TRBJ2-2
cdr3_nt: TGTGCCAGCGGGGGGGCTGGTTTGATCGGGGAGCTGTTTTTT
cdr3_aa: CASGGAGLIGELFF

d_call: -
v_call: TRBV19
clone_size: -
j_call: TRBJ1-5
cdr3_nt: TGTGCCAGTAGTACACGGGGGACGTATAGCAATCAGCCCCAGCATTTT
cdr3_aa: CASSTRGTYSNQPQHF

d_call: -
v_call: TRBV7-9
clone_size: -
j_call: TRBJ1-1
cdr3_nt: TGTGCCAGCAGCGGGATCAGGGGTAAAGACACTGAAGCTTTCTTT
cdr3_aa: CASSGIRGKDTEAFF

d_call: TRBD1
v_call: TRBV29-1
clone_size: once
j_call: TRBJ1-4
cdr3_nt: TGCAGCGTTGGACAGGGAAATAATGAAAAACTGTTTTTT
cdr3_aa: CSVGQGNNEKLFF

d_call: TRBD1
v_call: TRBV27
clone_size: -
j_call: TRBJ1-2
cdr3_nt: TGTGCCAGCAGGGACAGGGGGTTAGCTAACTATGGCTACACCTTC
cdr3_aa: CASRDRGLANYGYTF

d_call: TRBD1
v_call: TRBV5-4
clone_size: -
j_call: TRBJ2-7
cdr3_nt: TGTGCCAAAAAATGGGGACAGGGAGGGATTTATACGTACGAGCAGTACTTC
cdr3_aa: CAKKWGQGGIYTYEQYF

d_call: TRBD1
v_call: TRBV19
clone_size: -
j_call: TRBJ2-3
cdr3_nt: TGTGCCAGTAGGAATACCGGGACAGGGGGTGTACTTAGCACAGATACGCAGTATTTT
cdr3_aa: CASRNTGTGGVLSTDTQYF

d_call: TRBD1
v_call: TRBV7-9
clone_size: -
j_call: TRBJ1-6
cdr3_nt: TGTGCCAGCAGCTTAAGTTCGTTCGGCAGGGGGTCCCCTAATTCACCCCTCCACTTT
cdr3_aa: CASSLSSFGRGSPNSPLHF

d_call: TRBD1
v_call: TRBV7-8
clone_size: -
j_call: TRBJ1-2
cdr3_nt: TGTGCCAGCAGCAAACTGACAGGGAGCAACTATGGCTACACCTTC
cdr3_aa: CASSKLTGSNYGYTF

d_call: -
v_call: TRBV6-5
clone_size: -
j_call: TRBJ2-7
cdr3_nt: TGTGCCAGCAGTTACGGAGCGGGCGGCGAGCAGTACTTC
cdr3_aa: CASSYGAGGEQYF

d_call: -
v_call: TRBV6-1
clone_size: -
j_call: TRBJ1-5
cdr3_nt: TGTGCCAGCAGTGCTCGGGGACAATTTAGCAATCAGCCCCAGCATTTT
cdr3_aa: CASSARGQFSNQPQHF

d_call: -
v_call: TRBV5-6
clone_size: -
j_call: TRBJ2-1
cdr3_nt: TGTGCCAGCAGCTTAAGAAGCGAGCAGTTCTTC
cdr3_aa: CASSLRSEQFF

d_call: -
v_call: TRBV7-9
clone_size: -
j_call: TRBJ2-4
cdr3_nt: TGTGCCAGCAGCTTAGTTTCGAGAGCCAAAAACATTCAGTACTTC
cdr3_aa: CASSLVSRAKNIQYF

d_call: TRBD1
v_call: TRBV28
clone_size: -
j_call: TRBJ1-2
cdr3_nt: TGTGCCAGCAGTTTAGACAGGGAAGACTATGGCTACACCTTC
cdr3_aa: CASSLDREDYGYTF

d_call: TRBD1
v_call: TRBV10-2
clone_size: few
j_call: TRBJ1-4
cdr3_nt: TGCGCCAGCAGACAGGGGATTTATGAAAAACTGTTTTTT
cdr3_aa: CASRQGIYEKLFF

d_call: TRBD1
v_call: TRBV6-5
clone_size: -
j_call: TRBJ2-7
cdr3_nt: TGTGCCAGCAGTTACACCCGGGACAGGGGTTACGAGCAGTACTTC
cdr3_aa: CASSYTRDRGYEQYF

d_call: -
v_call: TRBV30
clone_size: -
j_call: TRBJ1-2
cdr3_nt: TGTGCCTGGAGCGGAGGGAACTATGGCTACACCTTC
cdr3_aa: CAWSGGNYGYTF

d_call: -
v_call: TRBV6-6
clone_size: -
j_call: TRBJ1-1
cdr3_nt: TGTGCCAGTTTTGCCTACAGGTTGGGCACTGAAGCTTTCTTT
cdr3_aa: CASFAYRLGTEAFF

d_call: TRBD1
v_call: TRBV10-3
clone_size: -
j_call: TRBJ1-1
cdr3_nt: TGTGCCATCAGTGGCGGTGGGGACAGGGGAGGTGAAGCTTTCTTT
cdr3_aa: CAISGGGDRGGEAFF

d_call: -
v_call: TRBV5-8
clone_size: -
j_call: TRBJ2-1
cdr3_nt: TGTGCCAGCAGCCTTACAGTATTCTCCTACAATGAGCAGTTCTTC
cdr3_aa: CASSLTVFSYNEQFF

d_call: -
v_call: TRBV19
clone_size: -
j_call: TRBJ1-4
cdr3_nt: TGTGCCAGTAGTCCCAGAGAGGGTCGAAGTGAAAAACTGTTTTTT
cdr3_aa: CASSPREGRSEKLFF

d_call: -
v_call: TRBV6-5
clone_size: -
j_call: TRBJ2-7
cdr3_nt: TGTGCCAGCAGAGACAGCGCCTACGAGCAGTACTTC
cdr3_aa: CASRDSAYEQYF

d_call: TRBD1
v_call: TRBV6-6
clone_size: -
j_call: TRBJ1-5
cdr3_nt: TGTGCCAGCAGTTTAGGACAGGTAAATCAGCCCCAGCATTTT
cdr3_aa: CASSLGQVNQPQHF